These 18 T cell receptor beta chains share one sample of origin, sequenced in a study of Ad26.COV2.S vaccination and SARS-CoV-2 variants. TCRdb's table, derived via immunoSEQ multiplex PCR, lists solely in-frame clones and lacks some. Altogether fewer than 800,000 clones are present, roughly 90% being singletons, with the ten largest covering about 1.5%. Treatment of the sample: roughly 18 received Ad26.COV2.S at low or high dose, single or two shots; several received placebo; per-sample allocation not given. Repertoires come from day 63 after the first vaccine or placebo injection. The sequences come from peripheral blood, collected in a trial of Ad26.COV2.S vaccine versus placebo. The receptors derive from a person aged 18 to 65 who received the Ad26.COV2.S COVID-19 vaccine or a placebo.

The chain is built from TRBV19 and TRBJ1-2; D perhaps matches TRBD1 (5 bases). The V end lost 3 bases, the J end lost 5 bases, and 19 bases lay between the germline ends. Germline CDR1 and CDR2: LNHDA and SQIVND (reference sequence). The length of the CDR3 is 16 residues. CDR3 protein: CASSILFRGEGYGYTF. The CDR3 nucleotides read TGTGCCAGTAGTATCCTTTTCCGGGGCGAAGGGTATGGCTACACCTTC.

The table lists this clone with a count of one. The chain combines TRBV6-5 with TRBJ2-5; 12 positions match TRBD2. Germline lookup yields CDR1 MNHEY and CDR2 SVGAGI. Losses at the gene ends were 5 bases for V and 4 bases for J; bases not matched to a gene: 5. This CDR3 is 15 amino acids long. The DNA of the CDR3 is TGTGCCAGCAGTAGGACTAGCGGGGTAGGAGAGACCCAGTACTTC. The encoded protein is CASSRTSGVGETQYF.

This chain uses TRBV7-3 with TRBJ2-5, with D perhaps TRBD1 or TRBD2 (5 bases each). Germline V gene data show CDR1 as SGHTA and CDR2 as FQGTGA. V was pared by 1 base and J by 5 bases, with 17 bases between. This CDR3 comprises 16 residues. This CDR3 is CASSLSPMGVGETQYF. CDR3 nucleotides: TGTGCCAGCAGCTTAAGCCCCATGGGGGTTGGGGAGACCCAGTACTTC.

J is TRBJ1-4 and V is TRBV5-1; TRBD1 matches 9 bases. Trimming removed 1 base from V and 7 bases from J; junction bases left unmatched: 5. Per germline, CDR1 SGHRS and CDR2 YFSETQ. CDR3 length: 15 residues. In DNA, the CDR3 is TGCGCCAGCAGCTTGAGGACAGGGGATCCTGAAAAACTGTTTTTT. Its translation: CASSLRTGDPEKLFF.

V usage is TRBV9 and J usage is TRBJ2-2; 9 nucleotides align to TRBD2. The CDR3 totals 18 residues. CDR1 and CDR2 (germline): SGDLS, YYNGEE. V trimming: 0 bases; J trimming: 5 bases; junction bases outside the gene matches: 11. The CDR3 here is CASSVVGSGGRMTGELFF. CDR3 DNA sequence: TGTGCCAGCAGCGTAGTGGGGAGCGGGGGGCGGATGACCGGGGAGCTGTTTTTT.

This chain links TRBV9 with TRBJ2-7; possibly TRBD1 for D (6 bases). The CDR3 consists of 12 residues. V gave up 4 bases and J gave up 3 bases, with 8 bases separating them. The V gene's germline CDR1 is SGDLS and CDR2 YYNGEE. CDR3 DNA: TGTGCCAGCAGCTTACAGGGCTACGAGCAGTACTTC. Its translation is CASSLQGYEQYF.

V usage is TRBV7-2 and J usage is TRBJ2-1; D is unclear. Germline CDR1 reads SGHTA; CDR2 reads FQGNSA. Trimming cost V 1 base and J 2 bases, with 9 bases left between them. This CDR3 comprises 15 residues. CDR3 nucleotides: TGTGCCAGCAGCTTAGATGTTGCCCCCTACAATGAGCAGTTCTTC. It yields the protein CASSLDVAPYNEQFF.

The gene calls are TRBV19 and TRBJ1-2; 9 nucleotides agree with TRBD1. Germline V CDR1 and CDR2: LNHDA, SQIVND (reference sequence). The CDR3 covers 14 residues. After removal of 4 bases from V and 3 bases from J, the junction contained 3 bases not matched to a gene. CDR3 sequence (DNA): TGTGCCAGTAGTAGGGACAGGGCGGACTATGGCTACACCTTC. It is translated as CASSRDRADYGYTF. Combining the CDR3 with reference TRBV19 and TRBJ1-2 gives the whole variable domain DGGITQSPKYLFRKEGQNVTLSCEQNLNHDAMYWYRQDPGQGLRLIYYSQIVNDFQKGDIAEGYSVSREKKESFPLTVTSAQKNPTAFYLCASSRDRADYGYTFGSGTRLTVV.

This clone was picked up one time. V and J are TRBV11-3 and TRBJ2-3; D remains unclear. The V and J ends lost 5 bases and 0 bases respectively, with 18 bases between them. CDR1 is SGHNT, CDR2 YENEEA, per germline. The CDR3 has 17 amino acids. CDR3 in DNA: TGTGCCAGCAGCCAAGGTTCAGCCTCTGCCAGCACAGATACGCAGTATTTT. Residues: CASSQGSASASTDTQYF.

V gene TRBV5-6 combines with J gene TRBJ2-5, with TRBD1 identical over 9 bases. The V gene end was trimmed by 7 bases and the J gene end by 5 bases; junction bases not matched to a gene: 6. CDR3 length: 13 amino acids. Germline V lookup: CDR1 SGHDT, CDR2 YYEEEE. The DNA of the CDR3 is TGTGCCAGCCAGGGACAGGGAGTTGAGACCCAGTACTTC. Its translation: CASQGQGVETQYF.

The gene calls are TRBV16 and TRBJ2-7; tentatively, D is TRBD2 (5 bases). CDR1 and CDR2 (germline): KGHSY, FQNENV. The ends were cut back, 3 bases at V and 9 bases at J, with 9 bases in the middle. The CDR3 extends over 11 amino acids. Here the CDR3 DNA reads TGTGCCAGCAGCCAGTCCGAGGGGCAGTACTTC. Residues: CASSQSEGQYF.

V usage is TRBV18 and J usage is TRBJ2-2; the D is unclear. V shed 7 bases and J shed 0 bases, with 6 bases lying between them. Germline values: CDR1 KGHSH, CDR2 LQKENI. The length of the CDR3 is 13 residues. The CDR3 loop reads CASYKSNTGELFF. The CDR3 region has the DNA TGTGCCAGCTATAAGTCGAACACCGGGGAGCTGTTTTTT.

This chain connects TRBV7-2 to TRBJ1-5; D is ambiguous. Germline loops: CDR1 SGHTA, CDR2 FQGNSA. This CDR3 is 13 amino acids long. Between the trimmed V and J ends, which lost 3 bases and 6 bases, there was a span of 9 bases. CDR3 DNA sequence: TGTGCCAGCAGCTTCATAGTATCTCAGCCCCAGCATTTT. As protein: CASSFIVSQPQHF. Drawing the rest from reference TRBV7-2 and TRBJ1-5, the complete variable domain is GAGVSQSPSNKVTEKGKDVELRCDPISGHTALYWYRQSLGQGLEFLIYFQGNSAPDKSGLPSDRFSAERTGGSVSTLTIQRTQQEDSAVYLCASSFIVSQPQHFGDGTRLSIL.

This clone was observed a few times. The chain is built from TRBV10-3 and TRBJ1-2; D ambiguous. CDR1 ENHRY and CDR2 SYGVKD come from the germline V gene. The CDR3 is 13 amino acids. V lost 10 bases, J lost 6 bases, and 18 bases lay in between. DNA of the CDR3: TGTGCCAGAACAGCGGGCGTTTCGGATGGCTACACCTTC. The encoded protein is CARTAGVSDGYTF.

The chain joins TRBV11-2 to TRBJ2-3; D is unclear. Germline loops: CDR1 SGHAT, CDR2 FQNNGV. The ends were cut back, 0 bases at V and 7 bases at J, with 5 bases in the middle. The CDR3 runs 12 residues. The CDR3: CASSLEGNTQYF. DNA of the CDR3: TGTGCCAGCAGCTTAGAGGGCAATACGCAGTATTTT.

The chain has TRBV4-2 and TRBJ1-6; 8 nucleotides line up with TRBD1. The V segment lost 5 bases and the J segment 7 bases; nucleotides outside the gene matches: 10. The germline V gene has CDR1 LGHNA and CDR2 YNFKEQ. The CDR3 has 16 amino acids. CDR3 sequence reads: CASSSRWRTGNSPLHF. In DNA form, the CDR3 reads TGTGCCAGCAGCTCAAGGTGGAGGACAGGGAATTCACCCCTCCACTTT.

The chain uses TRBV11-2 and TRBJ1-2; no clear D. Germline CDR1 reads SGHAT; CDR2 reads FQNNGV. The CDR3 has 14 residues. V was pared by 2 bases and J by 0 bases, with 7 bases between. The CDR3 nucleotides read TGTGCCAGCAGCTTAAGTTCTGCTAACTATGGCTACACCTTC. This codes for CASSLSSANYGYTF.

The chain employs TRBV4-3 and TRBJ1-1; no definite D call. CDR1 is LGHNA and CDR2 is YSLEER in the germline V gene. The CDR3 is made up of 14 amino acids. The V end was cut by 0 bases, the J end by 1 base, with 6 bases between. The CDR3 sequence: CASSQEPQNTEAFF. Written as DNA, the CDR3 is TGCGCCAGCAGCCAAGAGCCGCAGAACACTGAAGCTTTCTTT.